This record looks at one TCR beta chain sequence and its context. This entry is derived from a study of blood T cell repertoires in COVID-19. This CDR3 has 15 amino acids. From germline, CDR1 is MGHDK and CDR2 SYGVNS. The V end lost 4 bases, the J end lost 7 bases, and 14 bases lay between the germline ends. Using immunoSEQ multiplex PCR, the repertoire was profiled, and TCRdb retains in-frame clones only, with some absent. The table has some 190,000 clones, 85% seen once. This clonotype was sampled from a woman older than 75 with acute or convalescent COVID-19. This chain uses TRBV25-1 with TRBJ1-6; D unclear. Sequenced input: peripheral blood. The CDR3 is CASSAPGPGNSPLHF. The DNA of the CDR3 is TGTGCCAGCAGTGCACCGGGTCCCGGCAATTCACCCCTCCACTTT. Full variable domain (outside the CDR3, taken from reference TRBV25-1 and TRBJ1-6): EADIYQTPRYLVIGTGKKITLECSQTMGHDKMYWYQQDPGMELHLIHYSYGVNSTEKGDLSSESTVSRIRTEHFPLTLESARPSHTSQYLCASSAPGPGNSPLHFGNGTRLTVT.